One sample yielded the 30 T cell receptor beta chains listed below, sequenced in a study of tumor and adjacent non-tumor tissue in lung cancer. A modified ARM-PCR protocol with three rounds of nested PCR amplified TCRbeta. TCRdb re-analysed the multiplex PCR reads in MiXCR, keeping a single row per CDR3 protein. The sample shows about 79,000 distinct CDR3 sequences, over 55% of them seen only once. No cell sorting was done before RNA was extracted from the tissue. Sequencing used lung tumor tissue. Receptor source: a woman in her thirties or forties with non-small cell lung cancer.

The chain has TRBV11-2 and TRBJ2-3; D unclear. V was cut by 6 bases and J by 12 bases, with 19 bases left in between. The CDR3 length is 13 residues. The germline gives CDR1 SGHAT, CDR2 FQNNGV. CDR3 residues: CASSSDPRDAQYF. The CDR3 DNA follows: TGTGCCAGCAGTTCCGACCCAAGGGATGCACAGTATTTT.

This clonotype was observed once. Because it lacks the conserved phenylalanine or tryptophan at the end, this CDR3 is likely a read error. It is unclear where the CDR3 begins or ends on the DNA, so no DNA is shown, and the CDR3 is as TCRdb lists it. The CDR3 spells CASRGQVWDEQYL. The chain recombines TRBV6-5 with TRBJ2-7; whether TRBD1, the table's D call, matches the DNA was not checked. Per the germline V gene, CDR1 is MNHEY and CDR2 is SVGAGI. The CDR3 is 13 amino acids long, termini counted.

Worth noting for this clonotype: At one end, the junction sequence differs from germline, possibly due to a read error. The chain is built from TRBV28 and TRBJ2-7; no clear D gene. The CDR3 runs to 16 residues. CDR1 and CDR2 from the germline V gene are MDHEN and SYDVKM. This CDR3 is CAISLWSVRRSIEQYF. For the CDR3, the DNA is TGTGCCATCAGTTTATGGAGCGTTCGCCGGTCTATCGAGCAATACTTC.

This clonotype was seen a handful of times. A single base separates this from a much larger clone, so it may be a read error. This chain connects TRBV14 to TRBJ2-1; TRBD2 agrees at 9 bases. CDR3 length: 16 amino acids. Trimming cost V 2 bases and J 3 bases; bases outside gene matches: 5. Germline values: CDR1 SGHDN, CDR2 FVKESK. CDR3 amino acids: CASSQLSSGDYNEQFF. As DNA, the CDR3 is TGTGCCAGCAGCCAACTTTCTAGCGGGGACTACAATGAGCAGTTCTTC.

A word on this clonotype: Compared with germline, one end of the junction differs, possibly owing to a read error. This sequence joins TRBV20-1 and TRBJ1-2; TRBD1 agrees at 9 bases. The length of the CDR3 is 14 residues. Germline loops: CDR1 DFQATT, CDR2 SNEGSKA (reference sequence). The CDR3 spells CCARYRGQGDGYTF. Written as DNA, the CDR3 is TGCTGTGCTAGATACAGGGGGCAAGGGGATGGCTACACCTTT.

This clonotype has just one count. This CDR3 fails to terminate in the conserved phenylalanine or tryptophan, so it likely reflects a read error. The gene calls are TRBV11-3 and TRBJ2-1, with 11 bases fitting TRBD2. Losses at the gene ends were 5 bases for V and 5 bases for J; bases not matched to a gene: 8. Germline lookup yields CDR1 SGHNT and CDR2 YENEEA. The CDR3 runs to 16 residues. The CDR3 here is CASSNPGLAVNNEQFL. The CDR3, as DNA: TGTGCCAGCAGCAATCCGGGACTAGCGGTCAACAATGAGCAGTTCTTG.

As to this clonotype: This may stem from a read error, because a much larger clone lies one nucleotide away. The J gene is TRBJ2-7, the V gene TRBV24-1; 8 bases map to TRBD1. Germline V CDR1 and CDR2: KGHDR, SFDVKD. The CDR3 is 14 amino acids. The V gene end was trimmed by 4 bases and the J gene end by 5 bases; junction bases not matched to a gene: 6. DNA for the CDR3: TGTGCCACCAGTGAAACCGGGACAGGTCACGAGCAGTACTTC. Encoded protein: CATSETGTGHEQYF.

To note about this clonotype: The junction departs from germline at one end; a sequencing error may be responsible. V and J are TRBV29-1 and TRBJ2-1; the D gene is possibly TRBD2 (5 bases). The CDR3 has 15 residues. Germline assignment: CDR1 SQVTM and CDR2 ANQGSEA. The DNA for the CDR3 is TGCGGCGTAGACGATTCTAACGGGAAAGTCAATGAGCAGTTCTTC. Translation gives CGVDDSNGKVNEQFF.

This clonotype was detected a few times. Mismatch with germline at one junction end may stem from a read error. The chain carries TRBV6-1 and TRBJ2-6; tentatively, D is TRBD2 (6 bases). The CDR3 spans 15 residues. Germline lookup yields CDR1 MNHNS and CDR2 SASEGT. The CDR3 bases are TGTGCCAGTACCCCAGGAGGGGCTGGGGCCAGCGTCCTGACTTTC. Translated: CASTPGGAGASVLTF.

On this clonotype: An end of the junction differs from the germline gene, which may be a read error. The rearrangement links TRBV11-3 to TRBJ2-2, with TRBD1 as a possible D gene (5 bases). This CDR3 contains 13 residues. The V gene's germline CDR1 is SGHNT and CDR2 YENEEA. The CDR3 loop reads CASSLAGSGKLFF. CDR3 DNA sequence: TGTGCCAGCAGCTTAGCAGGCTCAGGGAAGCTGTTCTTT.

Turning to this clonotype: Germline is not matched at one junction end, which may reflect a read error. V gene TRBV11-2 combines with J gene TRBJ2-5; 7 positions match TRBD2. Per the germline V gene, CDR1 is SGHAT and CDR2 is FQNNGV. There are 14 residues in the CDR3. The CDR3 DNA sequence: TGTGTCAACAGCCTCTCTAGCGGCCAAGAGACCCAGCACTTC. It encodes CVNSLSSGQETQHF. Complete variable domain (other parts from reference TRBV11-2 and TRBJ2-5): EAGVAQSPRYKIIEKRQSVAFWCNPISGHATLYWYQQILGQGPKLLIQFQNNGVVDDSQLPKDRFSAERLKGVDSTLKIQPAKLEDSAVYLCVNSLSSGQETQHFGPGTRLLVL.

V and J are TRBV28 and TRBJ2-4, with D perhaps TRBD1 (5 bases). Deletions cut 5 bases from V and 9 bases from J, with 14 bases between. Germline values: CDR1 MDHEN, CDR2 SYDVKM. This CDR3 comprises 13 residues. CDR3 in DNA: TGTGCCAGCAGTGTCGGACCTCAGGGCATTCAGTACTTC. Its translation is CASSVGPQGIQYF.

The rearrangement joins TRBV20-1 to TRBJ2-1; D is unclear. Per germline, CDR1 DFQATT and CDR2 SNEGSKA (reference sequence). Trimming cost V 5 bases and J 1 base, with 12 bases left between them. The CDR3 covers 14 residues. The CDR3 DNA reads as TGCAGTGCTTATCTAGTGAGGTCCTACAATGAGCAGTTCTTC. Translated, it gives CSAYLVRSYNEQFF.

This clonotype has just one count. The CDR3 nucleotides are TGTGCCAGTACCCCGGGGACTGGCGGGAGGGGCTACAATGAGCAGTTCTTC. It is translated as CASTPGTGGRGYNEQFF. The chain links TRBV27 to TRBJ2-1, with 9 bases that match TRBD2. V shed 9 bases, J shed 3 bases, and the junction held 15 bases outside the gene matches. The CDR3 has 17 residues. Germline values: CDR1 MNHEY, CDR2 SMNVEV (reference sequence).

The chain couples TRBV11-1 to TRBJ1-6; 8 bases line up with TRBD1. The germline V gene encodes CDR1 SGHAT and CDR2 FQDESV (reference sequence). The CDR3 loop spans 14 amino acids. In DNA, the CDR3 is TGTCCTAGCAGCTCCAACAGGGGGAATTCACCCCTCCACTTT. Translation: CPSSSNRGNSPLHF.

This clonotype has more than one count but fewer than ten. The J gene is TRBJ1-5, the V gene TRBV20-1; tentatively, D is TRBD2 (6 bases). The J call may be incorrect, as the DNA end agrees better with TRBJ2-3. Per germline, CDR1 DFQATT and CDR2 SNEGSKA (reference sequence). The CDR3 spans 12 residues. The CDR3 DNA sequence: TGCAGTGCTAGGGGGGAGGCTCAGCCCCAGTATTTT. Protein sequence: CSARGEAQPQYF.

The sample holds a few counts of this clonotype. This may come from a read error, since a much larger clone is one base off. The V gene is TRBV12-3 or TRBV12-4, the J gene TRBJ1-2, with a tentative D call TRBD1 (5 bases). CDR3 size: 13 residues. CDR3 sequence (DNA): TGTACCAGCAGTCGGGACCTTAACTATGGCTACACCTTC. Protein: CTSSRDLNYGYTF.

A note on this clonotype: Germline and junction disagree at one end, which may indicate a read error. In DNA form, the CDR3 reads TGTGCAAGCAGCTCTGGGACTAAACCAAGAGATACGCAGTATTTT. Residues: CASSSGTKPRDTQYF. V usage is TRBV11-2 and J usage is TRBJ2-3, with 7 bases fitting TRBD2. Germline values: CDR1 SGHAT, CDR2 FQNNGV. The CDR3 contains 15 residues.

Comment on this clonotype: A much larger clone is a single base away; this may be a read error. The J gene is TRBJ2-1, the V gene TRBV5-1; 10 nucleotides line up with TRBD2. Trimming cost V 3 bases and J 11 bases; bases outside gene matches: 11. Germline V gene sequence: CDR1 SGHRS, CDR2 YFSETQ. CDR3 size: 15 residues. This CDR3 is CASSYLAGVGDQQFF. The CDR3 nucleotides read TGCGCCAGCAGCTATCTAGCGGGAGTCGGGGATCAGCAGTTCTTC. Complete variable domain (other parts from reference TRBV5-1 and TRBJ2-1): KAGVTQTPRYLIKTRGQQVTLSCSPISGHRSVSWYQQTPGQGLQFLFEYFSETQRNKGNFPGRFSGRQFSNSRSEMNVSTLELGDSALYLCASSYLAGVGDQQFFGPGTRLTVL.

The chain is built from TRBV28 and TRBJ2-7; D gene ambiguous. With 6 bases removed from V and 6 bases from J, the gap between germline ends came to 15 bases. Per germline, CDR1 MDHEN and CDR2 SYDVKM. This CDR3 contains 13 residues. DNA of the CDR3: TGTGCCAGCAGAGTCCAATTCCTCCCCGAGCAGTACTTC. Translating gives CASRVQFLPEQYF.

This clonotype was counted at least ten times. CDR3 residues: CASRRGPQQETQYF. CDR3 DNA sequence: TGTGCCAGCAGGCGAGGACCGCAACAAGAGACCCAGTACTTC. V gene TRBV6-1 combines with J gene TRBJ2-5; D remains ambiguous. V lost 6 bases to trimming and J lost 2 bases, with 13 bases between them. CDR1 is MNHNS, CDR2 SASEGT, per germline. The CDR3 is made up of 14 amino acids.

To note about this clonotype: A junction boundary mismatches the germline segment, possibly from a read error. The V and J genes are TRBV10-2 and TRBJ2-1; either TRBD1 or TRBD2 may supply D (6 bases each). CDR1 is WSHSY, CDR2 SAAADI, per germline. CDR3 length: 15 residues. CDR3 nucleotide sequence: TGCGCCATCAGTGAGGTTAGGGGGGTCTACAATGAGCAGTTCTTC. The encoded protein is CAISEVRGVYNEQFF.

A remark on this clonotype: The junction and the germline gene differ at one end; a read error may be behind it. CDR3 residues: CASSPLTDTGELFF. The CDR3 DNA sequence: TGTGCCAGTAGCCCATTGACGGACACTGGGGAGCTGTTTTTT. The J gene is TRBJ2-2, the V gene TRBV11-2; D is possibly TRBD1 (5 bases). This CDR3 contains 14 residues. The germline gives CDR1 SGHAT, CDR2 FQNNGV. The full variable domain, its missing parts supplied by reference TRBV11-2 and TRBJ2-2, is EAGVAQSPRYKIIEKRQSVAFWCNPISGHATLYWYQQILGQGPKLLIQFQNNGVVDDSQLPKDRFSAERLKGVDSTLKIQPAKLEDSAVYLCASSPLTDTGELFFGEGSRLTVL.

A word on this clonotype: Being one base from a much bigger clone, this may be a read error. This chain links TRBV7-9 with TRBJ2-5; D gene ambiguous. Trimming stripped 3 bases from V and 5 bases from J, with 10 bases between. Germline assignment: CDR1 SEHNR and CDR2 FQNEAQ (reference sequence). The CDR3 consists of 13 residues. CDR3 bases: TGTGCCAGCAGCTTGACGGGTAACGAGACCCAGTACTTC. It is translated as CASSLTGNETQYF.

A remark on this clonotype: Here the CDR3 omits its conserved ending phenylalanine or tryptophan, so a read error is the likely source. The rearrangement joins TRBV4-2 to TRBJ2-4, with D maybe TRBD1 (7 bases). CDR3 length: 17 amino acids. Per germline, CDR1 LGHNA and CDR2 YNFKEQ. CDR3 amino acids: CANSQEEGALVKNIQYL. The CDR3 DNA sequence: TGTGCCAACAGCCAAGAGGAGGGGGCCTTAGTCAAAAACATTCAGTACTTA.

Points on this clonotype: A single base separates this from a much larger clone, so it may be a read error. V is TRBV20-1 and J is TRBJ1-1; the D is unclear. Germline CDR1 is DFQATT and CDR2 is SNEGSKA (reference sequence). This CDR3 comprises 16 residues. CDR3 sequence: CSGRDRLFLENTEAFF. CDR3 DNA sequence: TGCAGTGGTAGAGATCGGCTTTTTTTGGAAAACACTGAAGCTTTCTTT.

The chain recombines TRBV10-3 with TRBJ2-5, with 8 bases lining up with TRBD1. The CDR3 extends over 14 amino acids. CDR1 and CDR2 (germline): ENHRY, SYGVKD. V lost 6 bases, J lost 6 bases, and 9 bases stayed unmatched. CDR3 amino acids: CAIRPTGEGKTQYF. DNA for the CDR3: TGTGCCATCAGACCGACAGGGGAAGGGAAGACCCAGTACTTC.

Turning to this clonotype: The final CDR3 position lacks the conserved phenylalanine or tryptophan, pointing to a likely read error. The limits of the CDR3 on the DNA are not certain, so only TCRdb's listed CDR3 is given. This chain connects TRBV11-2 to TRBJ1-4; the tabulated D call, TRBD1, remains unverified against the DNA. The CDR3 adds up to 12 amino acids, both ends counted. Germline V gene data show CDR1 as SGHAT and CDR2 as FQNNGV. CDR3 sequence: CASSLGGIKAVV.

Concerning this clonotype itself: A much more abundant neighbour one base away suggests this may be a read error. The V gene is TRBV12-3 or TRBV12-4, the J gene TRBJ1-1, with a weak D call TRBD1 (5 bases). The CDR3 runs to 14 residues. The CDR3 nucleotides read TGTGCCAGCAGTCCCGCCGGGGGTCACACTGACGCTTTCTTT. This gives the protein CASSPAGGHTDAFF.

Of note for this clonotype: The CDR3 does not end in the conserved phenylalanine or tryptophan, so this is likely a read error. CDR3 sequence: CASSLEGGYNEQFL. The CDR3 DNA sequence: TGTGCAAGCAGCTTAGAGGGGGGATACAATGAGCAGTTCCTC. The V call is TRBV11-2, the J call TRBJ2-1; D might be TRBD1 or TRBD2, each matching 6 bases. Germline-derived CDR1 and CDR2 are SGHAT and FQNNGV. The CDR3 length is 14 residues.